This T cell receptor beta chain was identified in a study of memory CD4+ T cells and cytomegalovirus serostatus. Worth noting for this clone: The antigen is unknown.

Using immunoSEQ multiplex PCR, the repertoire was profiled, and TCRdb retains in-frame clones only, with some absent. This sample carries under 80,000 clones, roughly 80% of them seen once, and the ten largest clones take 2.6%. Single viable CD3+CD4+CD8-CD45RO+ cells were sorted as the memory CD4+ T cells. CMV serostatus came from serum IgG against pp150, pp28, p38, p52. Points from the study as a whole: Of 150 to 200 reported CMV TCRbeta sequences, just over 65 were found in memory CD4+ repertoires.

The length of the CDR3 is 15 residues. With 0 bases removed from V and 6 bases from J, the gap between germline ends came to 15 bases. Germline V gene data show CDR1 as SGHDT and CDR2 as YYEEEE. Sequenced input: memory CD4+ T cells from blood. The clonotype was recovered from an adult in good health and CMV-seropositive. The J gene is TRBJ1-2, the V gene TRBV5-6; perhaps TRBD1 as D (6 bases). The CDR3 is CASSLDMGGADGYTF. CDR3 sequence (DNA): TGTGCCAGCAGCTTGGACATGGGGGGCGCAGATGGCTACACCTTC.